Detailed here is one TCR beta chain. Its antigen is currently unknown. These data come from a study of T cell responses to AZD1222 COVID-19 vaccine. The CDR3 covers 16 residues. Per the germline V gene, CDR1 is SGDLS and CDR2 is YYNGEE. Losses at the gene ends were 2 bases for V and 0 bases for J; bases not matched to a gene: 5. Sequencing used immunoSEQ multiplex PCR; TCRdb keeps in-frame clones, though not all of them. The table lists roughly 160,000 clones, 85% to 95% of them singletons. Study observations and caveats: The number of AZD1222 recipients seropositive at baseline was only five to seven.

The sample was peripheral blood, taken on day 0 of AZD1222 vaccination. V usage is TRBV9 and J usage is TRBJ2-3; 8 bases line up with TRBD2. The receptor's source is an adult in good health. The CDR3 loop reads CASSVLQRESTDTQYF. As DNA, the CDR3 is TGTGCCAGCAGCGTCCTCCAGCGGGAGAGCACAGATACGCAGTATTTT.